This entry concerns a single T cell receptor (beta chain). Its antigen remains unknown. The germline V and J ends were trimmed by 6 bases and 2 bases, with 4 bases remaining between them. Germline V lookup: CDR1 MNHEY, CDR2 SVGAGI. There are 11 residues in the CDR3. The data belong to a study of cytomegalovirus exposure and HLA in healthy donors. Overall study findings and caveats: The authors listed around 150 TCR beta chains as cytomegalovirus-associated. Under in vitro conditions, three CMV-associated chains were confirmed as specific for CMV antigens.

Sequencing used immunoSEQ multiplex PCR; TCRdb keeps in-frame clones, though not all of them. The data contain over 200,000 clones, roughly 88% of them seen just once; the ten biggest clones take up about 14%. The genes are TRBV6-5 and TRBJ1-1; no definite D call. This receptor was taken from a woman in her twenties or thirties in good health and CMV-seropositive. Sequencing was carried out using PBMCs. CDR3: CASRKNTEAFF. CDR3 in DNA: TGTGCCAGCAGAAAAAACACTGAAGCTTTCTTT.